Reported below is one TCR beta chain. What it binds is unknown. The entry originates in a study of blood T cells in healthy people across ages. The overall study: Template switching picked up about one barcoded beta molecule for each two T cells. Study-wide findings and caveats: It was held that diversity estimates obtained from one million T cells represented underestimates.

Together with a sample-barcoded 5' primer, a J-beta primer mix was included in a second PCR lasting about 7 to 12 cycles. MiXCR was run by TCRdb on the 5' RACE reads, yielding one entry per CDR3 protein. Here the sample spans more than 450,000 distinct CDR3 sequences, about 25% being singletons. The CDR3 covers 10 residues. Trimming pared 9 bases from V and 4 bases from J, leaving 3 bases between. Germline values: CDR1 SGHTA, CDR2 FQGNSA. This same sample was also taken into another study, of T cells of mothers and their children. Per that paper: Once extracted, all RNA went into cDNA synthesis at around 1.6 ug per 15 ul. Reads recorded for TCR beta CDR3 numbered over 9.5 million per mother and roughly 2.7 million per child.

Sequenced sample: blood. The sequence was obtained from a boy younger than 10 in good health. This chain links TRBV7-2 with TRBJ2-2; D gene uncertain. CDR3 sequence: CARSTGELFF. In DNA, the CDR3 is TGTGCCAGGTCCACCGGGGAGCTGTTTTTT.